A selection of T cell receptor beta chains follows, all from one sample in a study of blood T cell repertoires in COVID-19. TCRdb's table, derived via immunoSEQ multiplex PCR, lists solely in-frame clones and lacks some. The sample includes around 320,000 clones, about nine tenths of them seen just once. The sample consisted of peripheral blood. The receptors were gathered from a woman aged 30 to 39 with COVID-19, enrolled during active disease. CDR3s include the opening cysteine and the closing phenylalanine or tryptophan. Fields, in order: CDR3 DNA, CDR3 protein, CDR3 length, D gene, J gene, clone size, V gene. The D gene is left open where the match is weak. Rows may omit the clone size; those that give it use once, few, many or a size class.

TGTGCCATGGGACAGGGGGCTTACGAAGATACGCAGTATTTT | CAMGQGAYEDTQYF | 14 | TRBD1 | TRBJ2-3 | - | TRBV10-3
TGTGCCAGCAGCGACCCGGCCAGGGGGCCCCAGCATTTT | CASSDPARGPQHF | 13 | - | TRBJ1-5 | - | TRBV6-6
TGTGCCAGCAGCTTAGGACAGGGTAGCAATCAGCCCCAGCATTTT | CASSLGQGSNQPQHF | 15 | TRBD1 | TRBJ1-5 | - | TRBV5-6
TGTGCCAGCAGTTTATCCGCGAATCAGCCCCAGCATTTT | CASSLSANQPQHF | 13 | - | TRBJ1-5 | - | TRBV27
TGTGCCAGCAGCTTTGGGACAGGGCTCCTCGAGCAGTACTTC | CASSFGTGLLEQYF | 14 | TRBD1 | TRBJ2-7 | - | TRBV5-8
TGTGCCAGTCGGGATGGGAGGCACACTGAAGCTTTCTTT | CASRDGRHTEAFF | 13 | - | TRBJ1-1 | - | TRBV19
TGTGCCAGCAGAGCTGCAGGGACAGGAAGACAAAATGGCTACACCTTC | CASRAAGTGRQNGYTF | 16 | TRBD1 | TRBJ1-2 | - | TRBV2
TGTGCCAGCAGCTGGGGACAGGGATCCTATGGCTACACCTTC | CASSWGQGSYGYTF | 14 | TRBD1 | TRBJ1-2 | - | TRBV5-8
TGTGCCAGCAGTTATGGACAGGGAGGGGGGTCCTTC | CASSYGQGGGSF | 12 | TRBD1 | TRBJ1-2 | - | TRBV3-1/TRBV3-2
TGTGCCAGCAGCTTAGCCACGGACAGATACAGGACTGGTGAAAAACTGTTTTTT | CASSLATDRYRTGEKLFF | 18 | - | TRBJ1-4 | few | TRBV11-2